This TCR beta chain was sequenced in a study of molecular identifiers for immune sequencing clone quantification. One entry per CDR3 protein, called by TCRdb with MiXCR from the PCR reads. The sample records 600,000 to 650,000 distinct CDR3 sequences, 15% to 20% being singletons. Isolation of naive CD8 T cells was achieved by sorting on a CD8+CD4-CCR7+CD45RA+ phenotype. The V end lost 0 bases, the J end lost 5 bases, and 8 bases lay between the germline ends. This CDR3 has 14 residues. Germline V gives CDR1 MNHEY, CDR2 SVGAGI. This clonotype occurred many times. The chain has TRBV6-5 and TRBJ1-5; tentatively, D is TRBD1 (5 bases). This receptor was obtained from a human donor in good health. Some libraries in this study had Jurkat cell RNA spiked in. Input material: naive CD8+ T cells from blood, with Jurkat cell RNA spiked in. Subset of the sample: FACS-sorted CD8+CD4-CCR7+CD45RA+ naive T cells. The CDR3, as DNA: TGTGCCAGCAGTTACTCGGCAGGGTATCAGCCCCAGCATTTT. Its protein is CASSYSAGYQPQHF.